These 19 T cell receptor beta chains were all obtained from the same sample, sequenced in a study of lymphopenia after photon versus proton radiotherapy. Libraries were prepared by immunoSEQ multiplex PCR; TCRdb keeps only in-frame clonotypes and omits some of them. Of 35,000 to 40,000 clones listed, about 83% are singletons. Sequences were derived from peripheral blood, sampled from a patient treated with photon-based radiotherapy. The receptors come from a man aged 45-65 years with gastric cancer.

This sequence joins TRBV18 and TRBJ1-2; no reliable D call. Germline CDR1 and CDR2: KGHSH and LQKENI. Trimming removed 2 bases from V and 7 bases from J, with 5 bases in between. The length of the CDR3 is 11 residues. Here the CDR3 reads CASSPGFGYTF. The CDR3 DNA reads TGTGCCAGCTCACCAGGATTTGGCTACACCTTC.

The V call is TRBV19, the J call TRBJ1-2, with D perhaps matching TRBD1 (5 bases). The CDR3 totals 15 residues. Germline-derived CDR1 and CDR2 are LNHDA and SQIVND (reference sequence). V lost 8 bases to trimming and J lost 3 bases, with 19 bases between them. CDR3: CASSPTLGTHYGYTF. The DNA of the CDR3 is TGTGCCAGTTCCCCGACCCTTGGGACTCACTATGGCTACACCTTC.

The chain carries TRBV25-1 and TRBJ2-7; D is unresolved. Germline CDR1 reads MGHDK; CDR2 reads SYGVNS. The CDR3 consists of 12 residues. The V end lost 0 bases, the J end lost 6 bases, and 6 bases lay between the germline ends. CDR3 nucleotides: TGTGCCAGCAGTGAATACCGTAGCGAGCAGTACTTC. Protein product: CASSEYRSEQYF.

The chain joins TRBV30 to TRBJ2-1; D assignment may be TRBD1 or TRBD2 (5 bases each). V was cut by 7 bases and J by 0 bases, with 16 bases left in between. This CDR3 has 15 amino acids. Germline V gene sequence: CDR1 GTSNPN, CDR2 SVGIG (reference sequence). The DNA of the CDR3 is TGTGCCTCCCTTGAGGGACCCCGCTCCTACAATGAGCAGTTCTTC. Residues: CASLEGPRSYNEQFF.

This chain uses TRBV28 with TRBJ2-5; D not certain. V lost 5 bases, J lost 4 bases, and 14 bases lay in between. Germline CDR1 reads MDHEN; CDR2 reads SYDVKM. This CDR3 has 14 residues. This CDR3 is CASSPASFGETQYF. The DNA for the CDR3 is TGTGCCAGCAGTCCGGCAAGCTTCGGAGAGACCCAGTACTTC.

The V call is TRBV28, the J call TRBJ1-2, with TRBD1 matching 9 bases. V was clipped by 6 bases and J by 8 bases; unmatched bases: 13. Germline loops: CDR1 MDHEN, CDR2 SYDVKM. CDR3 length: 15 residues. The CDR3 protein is CASSRTRTGVGGYTF. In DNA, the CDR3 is TGTGCCAGCAGCCGCACCCGGACAGGGGTCGGGGGCTACACCTTC.

This CDR3 reads CAIRDRAHNSPLHF. The CDR3 bases are TGTGCCATTCGGGACAGGGCCCATAATTCACCCCTCCACTTT. This chain connects TRBV6-5 to TRBJ1-6; TRBD1 aligns across 9 bases. V shed 10 bases, J shed 5 bases, and the junction held 6 bases outside the gene matches. The CDR3 runs to 14 residues. Germline CDR1 and CDR2: MNHEY and SVGAGI.

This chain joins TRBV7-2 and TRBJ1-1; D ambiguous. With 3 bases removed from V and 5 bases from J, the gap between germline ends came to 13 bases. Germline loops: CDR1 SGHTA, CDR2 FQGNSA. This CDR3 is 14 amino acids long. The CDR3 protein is CASSFTPMGTEAFF. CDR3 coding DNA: TGTGCCAGCAGCTTCACCCCGATGGGGACTGAAGCTTTCTTT.

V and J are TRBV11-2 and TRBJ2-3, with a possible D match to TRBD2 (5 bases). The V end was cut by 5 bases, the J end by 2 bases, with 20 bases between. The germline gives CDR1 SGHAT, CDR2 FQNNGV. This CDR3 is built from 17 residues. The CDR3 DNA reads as TGTGCCAGCAGCCGCCCCCGGGCTAGCCTAATCACAGATACGCAGTATTTT. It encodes CASSRPRASLITDTQYF.

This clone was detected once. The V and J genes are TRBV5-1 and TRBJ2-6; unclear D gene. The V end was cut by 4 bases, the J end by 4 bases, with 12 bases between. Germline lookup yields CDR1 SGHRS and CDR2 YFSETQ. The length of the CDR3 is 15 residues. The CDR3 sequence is CASSPPKSGANVLTF. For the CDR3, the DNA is TGCGCCAGCAGCCCTCCGAAGTCCGGGGCCAACGTCCTGACTTTC.

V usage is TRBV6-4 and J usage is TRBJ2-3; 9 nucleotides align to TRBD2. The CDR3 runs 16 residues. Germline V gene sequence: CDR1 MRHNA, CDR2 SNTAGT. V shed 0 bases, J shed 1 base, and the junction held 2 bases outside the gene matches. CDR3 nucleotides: TGTGCCAGCAGTGACTCGAGACTAGCGGGCACAGATACGCAGTATTTT. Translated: CASSDSRLAGTDTQYF.

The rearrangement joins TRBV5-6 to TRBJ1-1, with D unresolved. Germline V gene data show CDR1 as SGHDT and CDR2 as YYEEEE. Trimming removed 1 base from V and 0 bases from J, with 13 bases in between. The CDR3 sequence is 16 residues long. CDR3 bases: TGTGCCAGCAGCTTGTGGGGATCGGGTTTGAACACTGAAGCTTTCTTT. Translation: CASSLWGSGLNTEAFF. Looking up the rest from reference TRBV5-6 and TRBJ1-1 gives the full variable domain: DAGVTQSPTHLIKTRGQQVTLRCSPKSGHDTVSWYQQALGQGPQFIFQYYEEEERQRGNFPDRFSGHQFPNYSSELNVNALLLGDSALYLCASSLWGSGLNTEAFFGQGTRLTVV.

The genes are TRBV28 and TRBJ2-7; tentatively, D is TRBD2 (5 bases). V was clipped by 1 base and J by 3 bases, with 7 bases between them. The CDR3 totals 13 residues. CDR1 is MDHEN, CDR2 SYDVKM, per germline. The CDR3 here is CASSLSSSYEQYF. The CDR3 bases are TGTGCCAGCAGTTTATCTAGCAGCTACGAGCAGTACTTC.

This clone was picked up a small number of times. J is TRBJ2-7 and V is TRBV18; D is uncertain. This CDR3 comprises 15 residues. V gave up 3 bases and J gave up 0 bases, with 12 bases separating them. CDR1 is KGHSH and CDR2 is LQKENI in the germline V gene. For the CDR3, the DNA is TGTGCCAGCTCACCTCCGGACGGAAGCTCCTACGAGCAGTACTTC. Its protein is CASSPPDGSSYEQYF.

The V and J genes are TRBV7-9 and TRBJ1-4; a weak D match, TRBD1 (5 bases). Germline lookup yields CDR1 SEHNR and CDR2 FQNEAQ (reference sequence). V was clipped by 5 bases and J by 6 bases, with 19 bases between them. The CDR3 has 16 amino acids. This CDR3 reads CASSDIRQPGDEKLFF. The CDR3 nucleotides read TGTGCCAGCAGCGATATTCGACAGCCGGGGGATGAAAAACTGTTTTTT.

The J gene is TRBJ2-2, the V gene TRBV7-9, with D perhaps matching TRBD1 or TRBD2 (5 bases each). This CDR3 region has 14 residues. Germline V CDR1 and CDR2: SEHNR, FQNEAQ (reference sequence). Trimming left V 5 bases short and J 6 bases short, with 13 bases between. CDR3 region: CASSGTESPGELFF. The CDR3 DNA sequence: TGTGCCAGCAGCGGGACGGAGTCTCCCGGGGAGCTGTTTTTT. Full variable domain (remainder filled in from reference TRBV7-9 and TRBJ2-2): DTGVSQNPRHKITKRGQNVTFRCDPISEHNRLYWYRQTLGQGPEFLTYFQNEAQLEKSRLLSDRFSAERPKGSFSTLEIQRTEQGDSAMYLCASSGTESPGELFFGEGSRLTVL.

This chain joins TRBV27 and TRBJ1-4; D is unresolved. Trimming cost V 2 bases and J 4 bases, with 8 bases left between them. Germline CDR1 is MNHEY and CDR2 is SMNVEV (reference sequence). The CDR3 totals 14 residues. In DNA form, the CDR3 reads TGTGCCAGCAGTTTAGACCCCGATAATGAAAAACTGTTTTTT. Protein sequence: CASSLDPDNEKLFF.

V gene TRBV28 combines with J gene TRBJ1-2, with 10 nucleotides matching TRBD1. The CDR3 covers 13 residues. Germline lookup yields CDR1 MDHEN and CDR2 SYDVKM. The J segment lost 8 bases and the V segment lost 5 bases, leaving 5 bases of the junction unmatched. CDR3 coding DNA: TGTGCCAGCAGTGCCGGGACAGGGGTCGGCTACACCTTC. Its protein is CASSAGTGVGYTF.

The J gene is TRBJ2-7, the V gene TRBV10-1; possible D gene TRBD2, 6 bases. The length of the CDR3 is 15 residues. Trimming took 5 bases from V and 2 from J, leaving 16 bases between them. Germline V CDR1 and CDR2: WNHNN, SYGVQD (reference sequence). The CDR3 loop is CASSKDRDSTYEQYF. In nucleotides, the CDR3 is TGCGCCAGCAGTAAGGACCGGGACTCGACCTACGAGCAGTACTTC.